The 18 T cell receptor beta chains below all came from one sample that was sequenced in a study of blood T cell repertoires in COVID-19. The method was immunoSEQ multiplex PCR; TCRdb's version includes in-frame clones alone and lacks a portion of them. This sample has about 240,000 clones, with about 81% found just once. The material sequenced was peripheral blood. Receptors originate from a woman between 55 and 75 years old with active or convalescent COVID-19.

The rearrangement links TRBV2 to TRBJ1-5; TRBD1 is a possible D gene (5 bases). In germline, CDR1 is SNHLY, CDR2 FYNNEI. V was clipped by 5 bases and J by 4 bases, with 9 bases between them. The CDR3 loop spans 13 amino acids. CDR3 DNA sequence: TGTGCCAGCAGTTGGGGGGAAAATCAGCCCCAGCATTTT. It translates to CASSWGENQPQHF. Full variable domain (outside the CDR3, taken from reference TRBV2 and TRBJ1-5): EPEVTQTPSHQVTQMGQEVILRCVPISNHLYFYWYRQILGQKVEFLVSFYNNEISEKSEIFDDQFSVERPDGSNFTLKIRSTKLEDSAMYFCASSWGENQPQHFGDGTRLSIL.

CDR3 nucleotide sequence: TGTGCCAGCAGTGCCAGGGATAACCAAGAGACCCAGTACTTC. Translating gives CASSARDNQETQYF. The V gene is TRBV2, the J gene TRBJ2-5, with D possibly being TRBD1 (5 bases). V lost 4 bases and J 0 bases, leaving 9 bases between the germline ends. The CDR3 is made up of 14 amino acids. Germline assignment: CDR1 SNHLY and CDR2 FYNNEI.

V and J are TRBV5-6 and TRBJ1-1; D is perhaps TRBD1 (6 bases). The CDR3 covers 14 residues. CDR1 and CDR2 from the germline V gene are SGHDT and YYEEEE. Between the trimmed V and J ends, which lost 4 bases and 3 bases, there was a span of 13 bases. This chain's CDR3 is CASSPQGIDTEAFF. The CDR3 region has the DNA TGTGCCAGCAGCCCTCAGGGGATTGACACTGAAGCTTTCTTT. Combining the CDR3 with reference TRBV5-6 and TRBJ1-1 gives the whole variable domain DAGVTQSPTHLIKTRGQQVTLRCSPKSGHDTVSWYQQALGQGPQFIFQYYEEEERQRGNFPDRFSGHQFPNYSSELNVNALLLGDSALYLCASSPQGIDTEAFFGQGTRLTVV.

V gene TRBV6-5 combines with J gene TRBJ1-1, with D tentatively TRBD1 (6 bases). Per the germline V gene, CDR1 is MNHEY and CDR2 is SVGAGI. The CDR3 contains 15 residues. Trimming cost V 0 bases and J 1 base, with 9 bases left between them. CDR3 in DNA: TGTGCCAGCAGTTACTCCGGGACATCGAACACTGAAGCTTTCTTT. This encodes CASSYSGTSNTEAFF.

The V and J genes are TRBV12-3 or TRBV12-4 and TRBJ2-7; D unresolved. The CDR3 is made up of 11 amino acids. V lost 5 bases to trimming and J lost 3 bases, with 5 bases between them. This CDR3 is CASSLFYEQYF. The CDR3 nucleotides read TGTGCCAGCAGTCTATTCTACGAGCAGTACTTC.

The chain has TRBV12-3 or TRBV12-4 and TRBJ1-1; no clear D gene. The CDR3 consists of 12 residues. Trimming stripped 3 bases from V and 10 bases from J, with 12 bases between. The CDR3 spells CASSFGLGGAFF. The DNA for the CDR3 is TGTGCCAGCAGTTTTGGACTGGGAGGAGCTTTCTTT.

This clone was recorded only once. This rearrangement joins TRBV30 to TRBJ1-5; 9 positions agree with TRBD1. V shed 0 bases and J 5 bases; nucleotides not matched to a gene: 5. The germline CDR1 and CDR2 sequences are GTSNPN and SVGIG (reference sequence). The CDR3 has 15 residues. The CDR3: CAWSVQGAFDQPQHF. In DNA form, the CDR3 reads TGTGCCTGGAGTGTACAGGGGGCCTTCGATCAGCCCCAGCATTTT.

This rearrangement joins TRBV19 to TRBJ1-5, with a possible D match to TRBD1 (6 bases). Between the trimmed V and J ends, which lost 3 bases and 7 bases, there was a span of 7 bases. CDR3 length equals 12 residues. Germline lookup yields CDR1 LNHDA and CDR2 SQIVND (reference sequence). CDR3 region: CASSMGAQPQHF. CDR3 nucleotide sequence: TGTGCCAGTAGTATGGGGGCACAGCCCCAGCATTTT. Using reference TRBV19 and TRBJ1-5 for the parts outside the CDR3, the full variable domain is DGGITQSPKYLFRKEGQNVTLSCEQNLNHDAMYWYRQDPGQGLRLIYYSQIVNDFQKGDIAEGYSVSREKKESFPLTVTSAQKNPTAFYLCASSMGAQPQHFGDGTRLSIL.

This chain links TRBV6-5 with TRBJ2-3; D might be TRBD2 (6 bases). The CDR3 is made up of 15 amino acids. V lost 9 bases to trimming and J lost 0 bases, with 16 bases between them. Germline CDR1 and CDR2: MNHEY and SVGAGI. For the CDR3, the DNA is TGTGCCAGTTCCCTGACTAGAACTAGCACAGATACGCAGTATTTT. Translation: CASSLTRTSTDTQYF.

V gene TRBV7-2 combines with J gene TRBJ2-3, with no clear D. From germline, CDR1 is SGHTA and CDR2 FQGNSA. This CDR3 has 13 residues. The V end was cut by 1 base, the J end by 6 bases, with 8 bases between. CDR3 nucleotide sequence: TGTGCCAGCAGCTTAGGCGCCCCCGATACGCAGTATTTT. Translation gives CASSLGAPDTQYF.

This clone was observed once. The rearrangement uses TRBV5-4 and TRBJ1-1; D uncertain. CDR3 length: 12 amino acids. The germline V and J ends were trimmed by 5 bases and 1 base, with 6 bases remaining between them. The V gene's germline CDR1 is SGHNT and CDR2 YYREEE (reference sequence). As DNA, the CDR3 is TGTGCCAGCAGTGAGCGGAACACTGAAGCTTTCTTT. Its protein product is CASSERNTEAFF.

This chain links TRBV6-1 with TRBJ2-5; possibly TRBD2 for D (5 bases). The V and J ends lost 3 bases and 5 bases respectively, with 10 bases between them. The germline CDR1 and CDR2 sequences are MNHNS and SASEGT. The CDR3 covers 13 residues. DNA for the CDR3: TGTGCCAGCAGTGAGGGCGGGTCGGAGACCCAGTACTTC. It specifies CASSEGGSETQYF.

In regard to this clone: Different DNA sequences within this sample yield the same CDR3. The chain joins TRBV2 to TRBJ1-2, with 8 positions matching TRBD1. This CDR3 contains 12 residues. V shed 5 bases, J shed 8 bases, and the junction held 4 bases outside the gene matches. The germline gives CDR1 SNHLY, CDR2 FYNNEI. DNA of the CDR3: TGTGCCAGCAGTCCAGGGGGCGACGGCTACACCTTC. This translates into CASSPGGDGYTF. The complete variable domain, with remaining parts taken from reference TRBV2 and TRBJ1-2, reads EPEVTQTPSHQVTQMGQEVILRCVPISNHLYFYWYRQILGQKVEFLVSFYNNEISEKSEIFDDQFSVERPDGSNFTLKIRSTKLEDSAMYFCASSPGGDGYTFGSGTRLTVV.

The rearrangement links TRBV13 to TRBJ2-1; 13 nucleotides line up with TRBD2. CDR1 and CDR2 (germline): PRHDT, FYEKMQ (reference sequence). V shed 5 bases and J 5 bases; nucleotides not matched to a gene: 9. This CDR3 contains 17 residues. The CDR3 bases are TGTGCCAGCAGCCCCCTGGGACTAGCGGGGAGGCACAATGAGCAGTTCTTC. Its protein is CASSPLGLAGRHNEQFF. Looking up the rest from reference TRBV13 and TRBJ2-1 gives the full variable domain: AAGVIQSPRHLIKEKRETATLKCYPIPRHDTVYWYQQGPGQDPQFLISFYEKMQSDKGSIPDRFSAQQFSDYHSELNMSSLELGDSALYFCASSPLGLAGRHNEQFFGPGTRLTVL.

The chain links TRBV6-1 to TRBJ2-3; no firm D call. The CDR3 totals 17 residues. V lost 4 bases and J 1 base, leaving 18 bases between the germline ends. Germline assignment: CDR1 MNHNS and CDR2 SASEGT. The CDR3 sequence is CASSAIRGGAGTDTQYF. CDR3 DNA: TGTGCCAGCAGTGCCATCCGAGGTGGTGCCGGCACAGATACGCAGTATTTT.

For the CDR3, the DNA is TGTGCCAGCAGTTCCATCACGGGCACTGAAGCTTTCTTT. This encodes CASSSITGTEAFF. The chain uses TRBV6-5 and TRBJ1-1; D is uncertain. Germline V gene sequence: CDR1 MNHEY, CDR2 SVGAGI. The germline V and J ends were trimmed by 4 bases and 4 bases, with 10 bases remaining between them. The CDR3 has 13 residues.

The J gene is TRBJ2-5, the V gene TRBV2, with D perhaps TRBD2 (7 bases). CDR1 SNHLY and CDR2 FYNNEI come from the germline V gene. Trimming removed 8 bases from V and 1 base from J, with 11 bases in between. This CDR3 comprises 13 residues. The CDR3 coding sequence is TGTGCCAGCGTCCGGGGGGCCCAAGAGACCCAGTACTTC. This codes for CASVRGAQETQYF.

For the CDR3, the DNA is TGTGCCAGCAGTGAACGTCAGATTAAGGAGCAGTTCTTC. It specifies CASSERQIKEQFF. The V gene is TRBV2, the J gene TRBJ2-1; D is undetermined. The ends were cut back, 2 bases at V and 10 bases at J, with 12 bases in the middle. Germline CDR1 and CDR2: SNHLY and FYNNEI. The CDR3 covers 13 residues.